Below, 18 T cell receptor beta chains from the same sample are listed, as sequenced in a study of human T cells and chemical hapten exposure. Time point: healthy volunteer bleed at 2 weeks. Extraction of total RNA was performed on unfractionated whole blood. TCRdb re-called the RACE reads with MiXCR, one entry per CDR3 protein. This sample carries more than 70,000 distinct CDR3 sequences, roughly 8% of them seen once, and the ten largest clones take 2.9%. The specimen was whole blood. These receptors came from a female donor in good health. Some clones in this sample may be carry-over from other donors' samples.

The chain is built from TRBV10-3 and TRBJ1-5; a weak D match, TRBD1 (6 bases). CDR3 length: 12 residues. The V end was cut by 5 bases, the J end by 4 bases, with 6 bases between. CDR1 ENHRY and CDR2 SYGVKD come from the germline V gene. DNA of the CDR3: TGTGCCATCAGTACAGGGAATCAGCCCCAGCATTTT. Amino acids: CAISTGNQPQHF.

The CDR3 DNA reads as TGTGCCAGCAGGGGAAGAACGGGACAGCACTATGGCTACACCTTC. Its translation: CASRGRTGQHYGYTF. V is TRBV12-3 or TRBV12-4 and J is TRBJ1-2; 7 bases map to TRBD1. Germline trimming cut 6 bases from V and 3 bases from J; bases unmatched to any gene: 10. The length of the CDR3 is 15 residues.

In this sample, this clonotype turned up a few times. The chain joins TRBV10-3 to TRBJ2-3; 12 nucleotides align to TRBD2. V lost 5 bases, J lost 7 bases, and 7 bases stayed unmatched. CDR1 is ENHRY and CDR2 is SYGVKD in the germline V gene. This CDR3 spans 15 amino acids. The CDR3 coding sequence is TGTGCCATCAGTTCACTAGCGGGAGGAGTGTATACGCAGTATTTT. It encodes CAISSLAGGVYTQYF.

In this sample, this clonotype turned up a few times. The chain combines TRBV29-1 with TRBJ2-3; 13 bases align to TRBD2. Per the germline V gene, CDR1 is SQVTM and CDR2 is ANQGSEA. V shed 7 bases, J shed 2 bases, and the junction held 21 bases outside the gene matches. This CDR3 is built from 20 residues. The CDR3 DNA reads TGCAGCGCCCCATCAGGCACTAGCGGGAGGGCCGCGACACACACAGATACGCAGTATTTT. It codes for CSAPSGTSGRAATHTDTQYF.

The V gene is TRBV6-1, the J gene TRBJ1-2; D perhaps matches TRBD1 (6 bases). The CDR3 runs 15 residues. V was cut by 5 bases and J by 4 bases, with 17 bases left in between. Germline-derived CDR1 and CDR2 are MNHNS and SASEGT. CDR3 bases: TGTGCCAGCAGTTCATTTCAGGGGCGCGGCTATGGCTACACCTTC. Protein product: CASSSFQGRGYGYTF.

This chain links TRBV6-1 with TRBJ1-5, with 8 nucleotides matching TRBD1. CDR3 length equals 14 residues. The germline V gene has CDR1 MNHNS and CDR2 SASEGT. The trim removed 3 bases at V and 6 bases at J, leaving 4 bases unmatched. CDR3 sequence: CASSDDRGRQPQHF. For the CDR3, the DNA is TGTGCCAGCAGTGACGACAGGGGACGTCAGCCCCAGCATTTT.

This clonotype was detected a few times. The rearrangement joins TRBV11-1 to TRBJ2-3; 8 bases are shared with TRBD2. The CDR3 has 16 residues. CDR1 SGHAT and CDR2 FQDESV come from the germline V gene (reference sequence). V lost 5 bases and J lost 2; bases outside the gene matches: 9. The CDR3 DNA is TGTGCCAGCAGCACCGGGACTAGTCTCCCCACAGATACGCAGTATTTT. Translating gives CASSTGTSLPTDTQYF.

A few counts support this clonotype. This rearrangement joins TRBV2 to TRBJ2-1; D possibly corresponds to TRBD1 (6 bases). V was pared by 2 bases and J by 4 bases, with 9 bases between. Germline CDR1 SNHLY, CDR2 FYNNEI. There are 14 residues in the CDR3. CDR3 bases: TGTGCCAGCAGTGAACGTGGACAGTACAATGAGCAGTTCTTC. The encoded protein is CASSERGQYNEQFF.

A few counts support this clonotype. The CDR3 is CASRTGGQPQHF. The CDR3, as DNA: TGTGCCAGTAGGACAGGGGGTCAGCCCCAGCATTTT. V is TRBV27 and J is TRBJ1-5; 10 bases align to TRBD1. Germline V gives CDR1 MNHEY, CDR2 SMNVEV (reference sequence). The length of the CDR3 is 12 residues. Losses at the gene ends were 9 bases for V and 6 bases for J; bases not matched to a gene: 2.

CDR3 in amino acids: CSGTSGRNTQYF. CDR3 in DNA: TGCAGCGGGACTAGCGGGAGGAATACGCAGTATTTT. The chain couples TRBV29-1 to TRBJ2-3; TRBD2 matches 14 bases. Looked up from germline, CDR1 is SQVTM and CDR2 is ANQGSEA. The CDR3 spans 12 residues. After removal of 7 bases from V and 7 bases from J, the junction contained 1 base not matched to a gene.

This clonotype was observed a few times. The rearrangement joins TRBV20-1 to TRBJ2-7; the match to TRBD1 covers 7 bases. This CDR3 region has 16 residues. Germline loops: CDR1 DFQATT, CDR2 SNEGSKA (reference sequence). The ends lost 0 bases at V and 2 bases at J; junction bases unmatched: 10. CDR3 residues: CSARDGLDRVTYEQYF. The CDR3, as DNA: TGCAGTGCTAGAGATGGGCTAGACAGGGTTACCTACGAGCAGTACTTC.

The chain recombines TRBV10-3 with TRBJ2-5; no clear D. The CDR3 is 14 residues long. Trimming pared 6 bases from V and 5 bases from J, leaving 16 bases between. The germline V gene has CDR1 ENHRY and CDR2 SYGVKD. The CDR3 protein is CAIRATEPLETQYF. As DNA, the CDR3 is TGTGCCATCAGGGCAACAGAACCATTGGAGACCCAGTACTTC.

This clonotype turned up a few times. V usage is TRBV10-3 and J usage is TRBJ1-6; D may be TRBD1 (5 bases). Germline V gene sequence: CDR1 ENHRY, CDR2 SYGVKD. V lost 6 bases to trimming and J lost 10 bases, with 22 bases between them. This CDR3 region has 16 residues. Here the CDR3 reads CAISGGEGPKGSPLHF. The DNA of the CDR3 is TGTGCCATCAGCGGGGGGGAAGGCCCCAAGGGATCACCCCTCCACTTT.

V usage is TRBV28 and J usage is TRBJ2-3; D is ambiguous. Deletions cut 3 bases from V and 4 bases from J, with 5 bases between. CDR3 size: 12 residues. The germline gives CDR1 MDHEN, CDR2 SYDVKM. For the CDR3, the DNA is TGTGCCAGCAGTTTGACGTCAGATACGCAGTATTTT. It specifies CASSLTSDTQYF.

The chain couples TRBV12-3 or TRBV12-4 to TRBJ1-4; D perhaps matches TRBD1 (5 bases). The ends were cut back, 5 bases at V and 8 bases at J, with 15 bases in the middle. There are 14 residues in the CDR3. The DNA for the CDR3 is TGTGCCAGCAGTCGACGGGGGGTTGACGAAAAACTGTTTTTT. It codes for CASSRRGVDEKLFF.

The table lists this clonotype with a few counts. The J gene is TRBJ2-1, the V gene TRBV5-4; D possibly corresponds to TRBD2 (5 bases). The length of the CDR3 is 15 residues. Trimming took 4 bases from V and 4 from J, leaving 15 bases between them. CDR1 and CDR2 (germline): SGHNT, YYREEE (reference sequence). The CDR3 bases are TGTGCCAGCAGCCAACGTCGAGGGCTATACAATGAGCAGTTCTTC. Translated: CASSQRRGLYNEQFF.

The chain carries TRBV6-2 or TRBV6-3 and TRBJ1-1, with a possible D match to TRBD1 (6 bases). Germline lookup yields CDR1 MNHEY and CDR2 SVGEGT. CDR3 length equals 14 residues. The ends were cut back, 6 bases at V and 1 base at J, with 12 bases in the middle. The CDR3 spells CASRRGVTNTEAFF. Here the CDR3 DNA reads TGTGCCAGCAGAAGGGGGGTGACGAACACTGAAGCTTTCTTT.

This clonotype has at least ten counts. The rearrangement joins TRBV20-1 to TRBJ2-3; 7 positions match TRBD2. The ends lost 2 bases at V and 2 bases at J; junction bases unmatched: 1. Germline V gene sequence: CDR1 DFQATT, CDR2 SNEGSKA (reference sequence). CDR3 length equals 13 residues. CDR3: CSARLADTDTQYF. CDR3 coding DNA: TGCAGTGCTAGACTAGCGGACACAGATACGCAGTATTTT.